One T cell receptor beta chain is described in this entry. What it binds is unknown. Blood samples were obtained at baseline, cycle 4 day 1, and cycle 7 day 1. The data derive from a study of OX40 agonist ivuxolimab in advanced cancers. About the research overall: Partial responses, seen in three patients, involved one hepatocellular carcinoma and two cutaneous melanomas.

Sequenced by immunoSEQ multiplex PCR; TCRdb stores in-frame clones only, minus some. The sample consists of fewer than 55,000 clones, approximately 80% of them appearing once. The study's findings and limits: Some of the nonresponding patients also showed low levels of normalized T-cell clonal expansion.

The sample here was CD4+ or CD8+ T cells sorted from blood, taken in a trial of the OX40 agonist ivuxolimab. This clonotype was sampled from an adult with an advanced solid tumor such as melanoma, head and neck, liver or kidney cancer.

CDR3 sequence (DNA): TGTGCCAGCAGACTCGACAGGGGAGGTGAAAAACTGTTTTTT. It yields the protein CASRLDRGGEKLFF. The chain recombines TRBV6-5 with TRBJ1-4; 8 bases line up with TRBD1. CDR3 size: 14 residues. Germline V lookup: CDR1 MNHEY, CDR2 SVGAGI. V lost 6 bases, J lost 7 bases, and 7 bases stayed unmatched.